Listed here are 23 T cell receptor beta chains from one sample, sequenced in a study of cytomegalovirus exposure and HLA in healthy donors. PCR amplification relied on 60 Vbeta primers (plus 13 Jbeta primers). Repertoires were generated with immunoSEQ multiplex PCR, while TCRdb's copy carries only in-frame clones and drops some. The sample holds 150,000 or so clones. Sample: PBMCs. The receptors derive from a woman aged 50 to 60 in good health and CMV-seronegative.

The V and J genes are TRBV10-3 and TRBJ1-2; 9 nucleotides match TRBD1. Germline V gives CDR1 ENHRY, CDR2 SYGVKD. The CDR3 totals 15 residues. Trimming removed 6 bases from V and 6 bases from J; junction bases left unmatched: 11. The CDR3: CAIRAGTGLEDGYTF. Here the CDR3 DNA reads TGTGCCATCAGGGCCGGGACAGGGTTAGAAGATGGCTACACCTTC.

The chain's CDR3 is CASSLSGGRSGELFF. In DNA, the CDR3 is TGTGCCAGCAGCCTGAGCGGGGGCCGAAGCGGGGAGCTGTTTTTT. This chain links TRBV7-3 with TRBJ2-2; the match to TRBD2 covers 8 bases. This CDR3 is 15 amino acids long. Germline CDR1 SGHTA, CDR2 FQGTGA. Losses at the gene ends were 5 bases for V and 7 bases for J; bases not matched to a gene: 9.

The chain has TRBV30 and TRBJ2-7, with 7 nucleotides matching TRBD2. The V and J ends lost 4 bases and 2 bases, in that order; junction bases with no gene match: 5. The CDR3 is 13 amino acids. Per germline, CDR1 GTSNPN and CDR2 SVGIG (reference sequence). Here the CDR3 reads CAWTGRATYEQYF. CDR3 coding DNA: TGTGCCTGGACTGGGAGGGCCACCTACGAGCAGTACTTC.

The chain recombines TRBV5-4 with TRBJ1-4, with D hard to call. V lost 1 base to trimming and J lost 5 bases, with 3 bases between them. Per germline, CDR1 SGHNT and CDR2 YYREEE (reference sequence). This CDR3 has 12 amino acids. The DNA for the CDR3 is TGTGCCAGCAGCTTGCAAAATGAAAAACTGTTTTTT. This encodes CASSLQNEKLFF.

Concerning this clone itself: This CDR3 is also generated by other DNA sequences in the sample. The rearrangement uses TRBV6-1 and TRBJ1-2; 9 nucleotides agree with TRBD1. The germline gives CDR1 MNHNS, CDR2 SASEGT. The V gene end was trimmed by 6 bases and the J gene end by 2 bases; junction bases not matched to a gene: 1. The CDR3 loop spans 13 amino acids. CDR3 in amino acids: CASRGTGNYGYTF. CDR3 nucleotides: TGTGCCAGCAGAGGGACAGGGAACTATGGCTACACCTTC.

The J gene is TRBJ2-7, the V gene TRBV5-1, with D possibly TRBD1 on 6 matching bases. V lost 2 bases and J lost 0, with 18 bases in between. Germline V gene sequence: CDR1 SGHRS, CDR2 YFSETQ. This CDR3 is 17 amino acids long. CDR3 residues: CASSLGSPSGDSYEQYF. DNA for the CDR3: TGCGCCAGCAGCTTAGGGAGTCCCTCAGGGGACTCCTACGAGCAGTACTTC.

The J gene is TRBJ2-3, the V gene TRBV7-3; 14 nucleotides line up with TRBD2. CDR1 and CDR2 from the germline V gene are SGHTA and FQGTGA. The CDR3 contains 16 residues. V shed 5 bases and J 5 bases; nucleotides not matched to a gene: 6. The CDR3 region has the DNA TGTGCCAGCAGCCCGACTAGCGGGGGGGCCCTAGATACGCAGTATTTT. Translated, it gives CASSPTSGGALDTQYF. Together with reference TRBV7-3 and TRBJ2-3, the CDR3 gives the full variable domain: GAGVSQTPSNKVTEKGKYVELRCDPISGHTALYWYRQSLGQGPEFLIYFQGTGAADDSGLPNDRFFAVRPEGSVSTLKIQRTERGDSAVYLCASSPTSGGALDTQYFGPGTRLTVL.

This chain joins TRBV9 and TRBJ1-4, with 9 bases identical to TRBD1. V lost 3 bases, J lost 0 bases, and 9 bases stayed unmatched. The CDR3 sequence is 18 residues long. Per the germline V gene, CDR1 is SGDLS and CDR2 is YYNGEE. The CDR3 is CASSDTGQGSATNEKLFF. The CDR3 coding sequence is TGTGCCAGCAGCGATACAGGACAGGGGTCTGCAACTAATGAAAAACTGTTTTTT.

The chain combines TRBV28 with TRBJ1-1, with unresolved D. The germline V and J ends were trimmed by 2 bases and 2 bases, with 9 bases remaining between them. This CDR3 has 14 amino acids. Germline V gene sequence: CDR1 MDHEN, CDR2 SYDVKM. The CDR3 protein is CASSLSLLNTEAFF. The CDR3 DNA follows: TGTGCCAGCAGTTTAAGCCTCCTTAACACTGAAGCTTTCTTT.

This chain connects TRBV15 to TRBJ2-5, with 7 bases fitting TRBD1. J lost 0 bases, V lost 4 bases, and 8 bases had no gene match. Germline CDR1 LNHNV, CDR2 YYDKDF (reference sequence). This CDR3 spans 16 amino acids. This chain's CDR3 is CATSNPGQLHQETQYF. Here the CDR3 DNA reads TGTGCCACCAGCAATCCGGGACAGCTTCACCAAGAGACCCAGTACTTC.

The chain recombines TRBV19 with TRBJ1-5; TRBD1 agrees at 7 bases. The V gene's germline CDR1 is LNHDA and CDR2 SQIVND (reference sequence). This CDR3 has 16 residues. With 7 bases clipped from V and 4 bases from J, the junction kept 13 bases outside the gene matches. The CDR3 DNA reads as TGTGCCAGTACCCCGGTGAGACAGGGCCGGAATCAGCCCCAGCATTTT. Translating it yields CASTPVRQGRNQPQHF.

The chain is built from TRBV5-4 and TRBJ1-2; unclear D gene. Trimming removed 0 bases from V and 7 bases from J, with 13 bases in between. The CDR3 covers 14 residues. Germline values: CDR1 SGHNT, CDR2 YYREEE (reference sequence). The CDR3 reads CASSLVDSPRGYTF. As DNA, the CDR3 is TGTGCCAGCAGCTTGGTGGACTCCCCCCGTGGCTACACCTTC.

V and J are TRBV28 and TRBJ2-1; 8 bases align to TRBD1. This CDR3 has 15 amino acids. From germline, CDR1 is MDHEN and CDR2 SYDVKM. Germline trimming cut 2 bases from V and 5 bases from J; bases unmatched to any gene: 5. The CDR3 region has the DNA TGTGCCAGCAGTTTACGTCAGGGGGCTAACAATGAGCAGTTCTTC. Translating it yields CASSLRQGANNEQFF. The variable domain in full, completed from reference TRBV28 and TRBJ2-1, reads DVKVTQSSRYLVKRTGEKVFLECVQDMDHENMFWYRQDPGLGLRLIYFSYDVKMKEKGDIPEGYSVSREKKERFSLILESASTNQTSMYLCASSLRQGANNEQFFGPGTRLTVL.

This chain links TRBV27 with TRBJ1-3; D gene ambiguous. The length of the CDR3 is 13 residues. The V gene's germline CDR1 is MNHEY and CDR2 SMNVEV (reference sequence). Trimming shortened V by 5 bases and J by 2 bases, and 7 bases separated the two germline ends. The CDR3 reads CASSKQPGNTIYF. The CDR3 DNA reads as TGTGCCAGCAGTAAACAACCTGGAAACACCATATATTTT.

The rearrangement joins TRBV5-1 to TRBJ2-5; maybe TRBD2 (6 bases). Germline V lookup: CDR1 SGHRS, CDR2 YFSETQ. This CDR3 contains 12 residues. The V end was cut by 5 bases, the J end by 4 bases, with 9 bases between. The CDR3 bases are TGCGCCAGCAGTATGGAGGGAGAGACCCAGTACTTC. This translates into CASSMEGETQYF.

The chain employs TRBV30 and TRBJ1-5; D is perhaps TRBD1 (5 bases). The CDR3 runs to 13 residues. CDR1 and CDR2 (germline): GTSNPN, SVGIG (reference sequence). V was shortened by 2 bases and J by 3 bases, with 8 bases between the two germline ends. For the CDR3, the DNA is TGTGCCTGGAGTACAGGTAACAATCAGCCCCAGCATTTT. Translation: CAWSTGNNQPQHF.

The rearrangement uses TRBV6-1 and TRBJ1-4, with 12 bases that match TRBD1. Losses at the gene ends were 6 bases for V and 8 bases for J; bases not matched to a gene: 7. The CDR3 contains 15 residues. CDR1 is MNHNS and CDR2 is SASEGT in the germline V gene. CDR3 nucleotides: TGTGCCAGCAGGGGGGACAGGGGGCCAGGAGAAAAACTGTTTTTT. It is translated as CASRGDRGPGEKLFF.

The gene calls are TRBV4-1 and TRBJ2-3; tentative D call: TRBD2 (6 bases). Germline V lookup: CDR1 MGHRA, CDR2 YSYEKL. There are 16 residues in the CDR3. Trimming took 2 bases from V and 5 from J, leaving 17 bases between them. The CDR3 sequence is CASSQRSSGGVDTQYF. For the CDR3, the DNA is TGCGCCAGCAGCCAAAGGTCCAGCGGAGGGGTAGATACGCAGTATTTT.

The rearrangement links TRBV2 to TRBJ1-1; TRBD1 agrees at 9 bases. CDR3 length: 17 residues. Germline lookup yields CDR1 SNHLY and CDR2 FYNNEI. Trimming took 6 bases from V and 1 from J; bases not matched to a gene: 12. The CDR3 DNA is TGTGCCAGCAGAACATTAGGACGGGGACAGGGGAACACTGAAGCTTTCTTT. The encoded protein is CASRTLGRGQGNTEAFF.

The chain has TRBV15 and TRBJ2-3; TRBD2 agrees at 8 bases. Germline lookup yields CDR1 LNHNV and CDR2 YYDKDF (reference sequence). V gave up 1 base and J gave up 4 bases; unmatched junction bases: 7. CDR3 size: 16 residues. The CDR3 sequence is CATSRVGSGSADTQYF. DNA of the CDR3: TGTGCCACCAGCAGAGTCGGCAGCGGGAGCGCAGATACGCAGTATTTT. Full variable domain (remainder filled in from reference TRBV15 and TRBJ2-3): DAMVIQNPRYQVTQFGKPVTLSCSQTLNHNVMYWYQQKSSQAPKLLFHYYDKDFNNEADTPDNFQSRRPNTSFCFLDIRSPGLGDTAMYLCATSRVGSGSADTQYFGPGTRLTVL.

The gene calls are TRBV30 and TRBJ2-3, with D perhaps TRBD2 (5 bases). The germline V gene encodes CDR1 GTSNPN and CDR2 SVGIG (reference sequence). The length of the CDR3 is 14 residues. The V end was cut by 4 bases, the J end by 3 bases, with 14 bases between. In DNA form, the CDR3 reads TGTGCCTGGATGAACCGAGGGATGACAGATACGCAGTATTTT. This gives the protein CAWMNRGMTDTQYF.

This chain uses TRBV7-8 with TRBJ2-7; D not certain. Trimming cost V 4 bases and J 0 bases, with 10 bases left between them. The length of the CDR3 is 14 residues. CDR1 SGHVS and CDR2 FQNEAQ come from the germline V gene. The CDR3 reads CASSSVPPSYEQYF. The DNA for the CDR3 is TGTGCCAGCAGCTCCGTCCCCCCCTCCTACGAGCAGTACTTC.

The V gene is TRBV28, the J gene TRBJ2-5; 7 bases are a match to TRBD1. Germline assignment: CDR1 MDHEN and CDR2 SYDVKM. The CDR3 sequence is 13 residues long. J was trimmed by 5 bases and V by 5 bases; bases with no gene match: 5. The CDR3 DNA reads as TGTGCCAGCAGTCTAGGGGGCTATGAGACCCAGTACTTC. Translating gives CASSLGGYETQYF.